The 22 T cell receptor beta chains below come from one sample, sequenced in a study of blood T cell repertoires in COVID-19. Assay used: immunoSEQ multiplex PCR; TCRdb lists only in-frame clones, some missing. The data hold some 17,000 clones, with approximately 80% observed a single time. The specimen was peripheral blood. These receptor sequences come from a woman in her seventies with active COVID-19.

The chain uses TRBV9 and TRBJ2-5; maybe TRBD2 (5 bases). V shed 0 bases and J shed 5 bases, with 26 bases lying between them. The germline V gene has CDR1 SGDLS and CDR2 YYNGEE. CDR3 length equals 19 residues. CDR3 in DNA: TGTGCCAGCAGCGTAGAGGATCCGGCCCAGGCGGGCAAGAGGGAGACCCAGTACTTC. It is translated as CASSVEDPAQAGKRETQYF.

The V call is TRBV5-4, the J call TRBJ1-5; D ambiguous. The germline V gene has CDR1 SGHNT and CDR2 YYREEE (reference sequence). CDR3 length: 13 amino acids. Trimming took 1 base from V and 7 from J, leaving 9 bases between them. Here the CDR3 DNA reads TGTGCCAGCAGCTTGTCCCCCGAGCAGCCCCAGCATTTT. Residues: CASSLSPEQPQHF.

This rearrangement joins TRBV5-1 to TRBJ1-3; D is ambiguous. Looked up from germline, CDR1 is SGHRS and CDR2 is YFSETQ. CDR3 length equals 15 residues. V dropped 4 bases and J dropped 0 bases, with 11 bases sitting between them. This CDR3 reads CASSPDPGSGNTIYF. DNA of the CDR3: TGCGCCAGCAGCCCGGATCCGGGCTCTGGAAACACCATATATTTT.

The rearrangement links TRBV19 to TRBJ1-5; TRBD1 aligns across 7 bases. The junction had 17 bases not matched to a gene; V was cut back by 6 bases and J by 0 bases. The CDR3 is made up of 19 amino acids. Germline CDR1 is LNHDA and CDR2 is SQIVND (reference sequence). Here the CDR3 reads CASRQTGTEVGYSNQPQHF. The CDR3 nucleotides are TGTGCCAGTAGACAAACCGGGACAGAAGTTGGATATAGCAATCAGCCCCAGCATTTT.

The chain links TRBV24-1 to TRBJ2-5, with no clear D. The CDR3 contains 13 residues. The ends were cut back, 3 bases at V and 5 bases at J, with 9 bases in the middle. CDR1 is KGHDR and CDR2 is SFDVKD in the germline V gene. For the CDR3, the DNA is TGTGCCACCAGTGATACTCCTTGGGAGACCCAGTACTTC. Translation: CATSDTPWETQYF.

The chain joins TRBV19 to TRBJ2-3; 14 nucleotides line up with TRBD2. The V and J ends lost 10 bases and 1 base, in that order; junction bases with no gene match: 7. The CDR3 contains 16 residues. The germline V gene has CDR1 LNHDA and CDR2 SQIVND (reference sequence). CDR3 sequence (DNA): TGTGCCACCTCGGAGGGACTAGCGGGGGGCACAGATACGCAGTATTTT. As protein: CATSEGLAGGTDTQYF.

The CDR3, as DNA: TGTGCCAGCAGCTTAGCCGGGTACGACGGGGAGCTGTTTTTT. This encodes CASSLAGYDGELFF. The J gene is TRBJ2-2, the V gene TRBV11-1; no clear D. CDR3 length equals 14 residues. Germline V gene lookup returns CDR1 SGHAT and CDR2 FQDESV (reference sequence). V lost 0 bases to trimming and J lost 7 bases, with 9 bases between them. Drawing the rest from reference TRBV11-1 and TRBJ2-2, the complete variable domain is EAEVAQSPRYKITEKSQAVAFWCDPISGHATLYWYRQILGQGPELLVQFQDESVVDDSQLPKDRFSAERLKGVDSTLKIQPAELGDSAMYLCASSLAGYDGELFFGEGSRLTVL.

The J gene is TRBJ1-4, the V gene TRBV11-2, with D maybe TRBD1 (5 bases). The V end was cut by 3 bases, the J end by 3 bases, with 20 bases between. Germline CDR1 and CDR2: SGHAT and FQNNGV. CDR3 length: 18 residues. The DNA of the CDR3 is TGTGCCAGCAGCTTTTTTCGGAGTTTCGACAGTCCTAATGAAAAACTGTTTTTT. Its translation is CASSFFRSFDSPNEKLFF.

In its sample, this clone was seen a few times. The J gene is TRBJ1-1, the V gene TRBV19; possible D gene TRBD1, 5 bases. V lost 7 bases, J lost 0 bases, and 12 bases lay in between. Germline-derived CDR1 and CDR2 are LNHDA and SQIVND (reference sequence). The CDR3 spans 14 residues. CDR3 sequence (DNA): TGTGCCAGTACCGCAGACAGCGTGAACACTGAAGCTTTCTTT. It yields the protein CASTADSVNTEAFF. The whole variable domain, filled in from reference TRBV19 and TRBJ1-1, reads DGGITQSPKYLFRKEGQNVTLSCEQNLNHDAMYWYRQDPGQGLRLIYYSQIVNDFQKGDIAEGYSVSREKKESFPLTVTSAQKNPTAFYLCASTADSVNTEAFFGQGTRLTVV.

For the CDR3, the DNA is TGTGCCAGCAGCTTAGCACGGGACAACCGCTATGGCTACACCTTC. Translating it yields CASSLARDNRYGYTF. The V gene is TRBV7-9, the J gene TRBJ1-2; D possibly corresponds to TRBD1 (6 bases). This CDR3 is built from 15 residues. From germline, CDR1 is SEHNR and CDR2 FQNEAQ (reference sequence). Trimming cost V 0 bases and J 4 bases, with 12 bases left between them. Looking up the rest from reference TRBV7-9 and TRBJ1-2 gives the full variable domain: DTGVSQNPRHKITKRGQNVTFRCDPISEHNRLYWYRQTLGQGPEFLTYFQNEAQLEKSRLLSDRFSAERPKGSFSTLEIQRTEQGDSAMYLCASSLARDNRYGYTFGSGTRLTVV.

The V call is TRBV3-1 (or the pseudogene TRBV3-2), the J call TRBJ2-5; D is unclear. The CDR3 loop spans 12 amino acids. V lost 4 bases and J 5 bases, leaving 8 bases between the germline ends. Germline V gives CDR1 LGHDT, CDR2 YNNKEL (reference sequence). CDR3 DNA: TGTGCCAGCAGCCTTTTGTATGAGACCCAGTACTTC. Translating gives CASSLLYETQYF.

CDR3: CSALGQGSSYEQYF. The DNA for the CDR3 is TGCAGCGCCCTGGGACAGGGGAGCTCCTACGAGCAGTACTTC. The chain links TRBV29-1 to TRBJ2-7, with TRBD1 matching 10 bases. Germline loops: CDR1 SQVTM, CDR2 ANQGSEA. The ends lost 7 bases at V and 0 bases at J; junction bases unmatched: 6. The CDR3 contains 14 residues.

V usage is TRBV5-5 and J usage is TRBJ1-4; 8 bases line up with TRBD1. After removal of 4 bases from V and 7 bases from J, the junction contained 9 bases not matched to a gene. This CDR3 spans 15 amino acids. Per the germline V gene, CDR1 is SGHKS and CDR2 is YYEKEE (reference sequence). In nucleotides, the CDR3 is TGTGCCAGCAGCCCACAGGGGGGGAATGGTGAAAAACTGTTTTTT. Residues: CASSPQGGNGEKLFF.

The chain carries TRBV2 and TRBJ1-2; possible D gene TRBD1, 5 bases. Germline V gives CDR1 SNHLY, CDR2 FYNNEI. Trimming left V 6 bases short and J 7 bases short, with 15 bases between. The CDR3 extends over 13 amino acids. In nucleotides, the CDR3 is TGTGCCAGCAGCGCGGCCAGGGAGGTTGGCTACACCTTC. It is translated as CASSAAREVGYTF.

V is TRBV5-1 and J is TRBJ2-3; 8 nucleotides agree with TRBD2. The trim removed 4 bases at V and 4 bases at J, leaving 11 bases unmatched. CDR1 is SGHRS and CDR2 is YFSETQ in the germline V gene. The CDR3 has 16 amino acids. This CDR3 reads CASSLESGGSPDTQYF. CDR3 bases: TGCGCCAGCAGCCTAGAGTCGGGAGGGAGCCCAGATACGCAGTATTTT.

CDR3: CASLLISGAPADTQYF. The CDR3 DNA is TGTGCCAGCCTCCTTATTAGCGGGGCCCCGGCAGATACGCAGTATTTT. The chain is built from TRBV5-5 and TRBJ2-3, with 8 bases lining up with TRBD2. Germline V lookup: CDR1 SGHKS, CDR2 YYEKEE (reference sequence). CDR3 length: 16 amino acids. V lost 7 bases to trimming and J lost 4 bases; unmatched junction nucleotides: 14.

V gene TRBV25-1 combines with J gene TRBJ2-1, with unresolved D. V lost 2 bases and J lost 2, with 16 bases in between. This CDR3 spans 17 amino acids. Germline V lookup: CDR1 MGHDK, CDR2 SYGVNS. The CDR3 coding sequence is TGTGCCAGCAGTGAAGACTTCTACGACGGTCCCTACAATGAGCAGTTCTTC. This translates into CASSEDFYDGPYNEQFF.

The V and J genes are TRBV5-1 and TRBJ1-1, with TRBD1 identical over 7 bases. Germline V gene sequence: CDR1 SGHRS, CDR2 YFSETQ. Germline trimming cut 3 bases from V and 1 base from J; bases unmatched to any gene: 3. CDR3 size: 14 residues. The CDR3 region has the DNA TGCGCCAGCAGCTCCAGGGGGGAGAACACTGAAGCTTTCTTT. Protein product: CASSSRGENTEAFF.

The genes are TRBV19 and TRBJ2-5; perhaps TRBD2 as D (6 bases). The V end lost 3 bases, the J end lost 1 base, and 12 bases lay between the germline ends. The CDR3 runs 15 residues. Germline CDR1 LNHDA, CDR2 SQIVND (reference sequence). CDR3 region: CASSMTRGTQETQYF. The CDR3, as DNA: TGTGCCAGTAGTATGACTCGGGGGACCCAAGAGACCCAGTACTTC.

The sample holds a few counts of this clone. The V call is TRBV25-1, the J call TRBJ1-2, with a tentative D call TRBD1 (6 bases). Germline-derived CDR1 and CDR2 are MGHDK and SYGVNS. With 8 bases removed from V and 6 bases from J, the gap between germline ends came to 13 bases. This CDR3 has 12 amino acids. As DNA, the CDR3 is TGTGCCAGCCTAAACAGGGAACATGGCTACACCTTC. It encodes CASLNREHGYTF.

The CDR3 loop is CASSVGAGGYREQYF. Here the CDR3 DNA reads TGTGCCAGCAGCGTAGGAGCGGGAGGGTACCGCGAGCAGTACTTC. The chain combines TRBV9 with TRBJ2-7; 10 bases line up with TRBD2. The CDR3 spans 15 residues. V dropped 0 bases and J dropped 6; count of bases not matched to a gene: 6. Germline CDR1 and CDR2: SGDLS and YYNGEE. The full variable domain, rest sourced from reference TRBV9 and TRBJ2-7, is DSGVTQTPKHLITATGQRVTLRCSPRSGDLSVYWYQQSLDQGLQFLIQYYNGEERAKGNILERFSAQQFPDLHSELNLSSLELGDSALYFCASSVGAGGYREQYFGPGTRLTVT.

J is TRBJ2-1 and V is TRBV6-4; 10 bases match TRBD2. CDR1 is MRHNA and CDR2 is SNTAGT in the germline V gene. The V gene end was trimmed by 5 bases and the J gene end by 8 bases; junction bases not matched to a gene: 9. The CDR3 spans 15 residues. The CDR3 loop reads CASSHASGSGDEQFF. The CDR3 nucleotides read TGTGCCAGCAGTCACGCTAGCGGGAGTGGGGATGAGCAGTTCTTC.